This T cell receptor beta chain was sequenced for a study of cytomegalovirus exposure and HLA in healthy donors. V shed 3 bases, J shed 1 base, and the junction held 4 bases outside the gene matches. There are 16 residues in the CDR3. Germline CDR1 SGDLS, CDR2 YYNGEE. 13 Jbeta primers and 60 Vbeta primers were used for the PCR. The method was immunoSEQ multiplex PCR; TCRdb's version includes in-frame clones alone and lacks a portion of them. The table lists 150,000 or so clones, around 76% of them singletons. As regards this clone: Its antigen is unidentified.

General study findings and limits: Analysis was carried out at a later point, and it linked a missense DCLRE1C variant to TCR beta V- and J-gene trimming.

The rearrangement links TRBV9 to TRBJ2-2, with 9 positions matching TRBD2. The origin of this receptor is a man aged 40-49 years in good health and CMV-seropositive. Specimen: PBMCs. This CDR3 is CASSEGLAQNTGELFF. CDR3 coding DNA: TGTGCCAGCAGCGAAGGACTAGCGCAGAACACCGGGGAGCTGTTTTTT. Combining the CDR3 with reference TRBV9 and TRBJ2-2 gives the whole variable domain DSGVTQTPKHLITATGQRVTLRCSPRSGDLSVYWYQQSLDQGLQFLIQYYNGEERAKGNILERFSAQQFPDLHSELNLSSLELGDSALYFCASSEGLAQNTGELFFGEGSRLTVL.